The 21 T cell receptor beta chains below were found in one sample sequenced in a study of chemoradiotherapy in HPV16-positive cancers. The table came from immunoSEQ multiplex PCR; TCRdb's copy has only in-frame clones and leaves some out. The table records roughly 13,000 clones, more than 70% of them present only once. The source was tumor tissue, collected from a patient who underwent chemoradiotherapy. The receptor set was obtained from a human donor with HPV-associated anogenital cancer.

The chain recombines TRBV28 with TRBJ1-5; no clear D gene. V was shortened by 7 bases and J by 4 bases, with 14 bases between the two germline ends. Germline V gene sequence: CDR1 MDHEN, CDR2 SYDVKM. The length of the CDR3 is 14 residues. The CDR3 loop is CASTGFGLNQPQHF. The DNA of the CDR3 is TGTGCCAGCACGGGCTTCGGGCTAAATCAGCCCCAGCATTTT.

The chain carries TRBV5-4 and TRBJ2-7; a weak D match, TRBD1 (6 bases). The CDR3 totals 15 residues. In germline, CDR1 is SGHNT, CDR2 YYREEE (reference sequence). Trimming took 0 bases from V and 7 from J, leaving 17 bases between them. CDR3 amino acids: CASSLERGGSGEQYF. CDR3 nucleotides: TGTGCCAGCAGCTTGGAGAGAGGGGGTTCTGGGGAGCAGTACTTC.

This clone was recorded once. Sequence at one end of the junction differs from germline and may be a read error. This chain uses TRBV19 with TRBJ2-2; the D gene is possibly TRBD1 (6 bases). CDR3 size: 16 residues. Germline CDR1 and CDR2: LNHDA and SQIVND (reference sequence). CDR3 in amino acids: CASSIGGQGNPGELFF. DNA of the CDR3: TGTGCCAGTAGTATAGGGGGACAAGGGAACCCCGGGGAGCTGTTTTTT. The variable domain in full, with the rest retrieved from reference TRBV19 and TRBJ2-2, is DGGITQSPKYLFRKEGQNVTLSCEQNLNHDAMYWYRQDPGQGLRLIYYSQIVNDFQKGDIAEGYSVSREKKESFPLTVTSAQKNPTAFYLCASSIGGQGNPGELFFGEGSRLTVL.

The rearrangement links TRBV6-6 to TRBJ1-5; D gene uncertain. The CDR3 loop spans 12 amino acids. Per germline, CDR1 MNHNY and CDR2 SVGAGI (reference sequence). Trimming removed 6 bases at V and 5 bases at J, with 8 bases between. The CDR3 nucleotides are TGTGCCAGCAGGGCGACGGATCAGCCCCAGCATTTT. Protein: CASRATDQPQHF.

This clone was counted once. The rearrangement joins TRBV5-1 to TRBJ2-7; TRBD1 might be the D (6 bases). The CDR3 totals 15 residues. CDR1 and CDR2 from the germline V gene are SGHRS and YFSETQ. Trimming took 0 bases from V and 1 from J, leaving 11 bases between them. The CDR3 here is CASSLVAGESYEQYF. The CDR3 nucleotides read TGCGCCAGCAGCTTGGTTGCAGGGGAATCCTACGAGCAGTACTTC.

The V and J genes are TRBV27 and TRBJ2-3; D is possibly TRBD2 (6 bases). CDR1 is MNHEY and CDR2 is SMNVEV in the germline V gene (reference sequence). V lost 3 bases, J lost 2 bases, and 15 bases lay in between. The CDR3 spans 16 residues. The DNA of the CDR3 is TGTGCCAGCAGTTTTGGTAGCGGAGGTTACACAGATACGCAGTATTTT. Its protein is CASSFGSGGYTDTQYF.

The chain joins TRBV7-9 to TRBJ1-3; a weak D match, TRBD1 (6 bases). Trimming took 1 base from V and 4 from J, leaving 8 bases between them. CDR1 is SEHNR and CDR2 is FQNEAQ in the germline V gene (reference sequence). The CDR3 has 14 amino acids. For the CDR3, the DNA is TGTGCCAGCAGCTTAGGGACAGACGGAAACACCATATATTTT. Residues: CASSLGTDGNTIYF. The variable domain in full, completed from reference TRBV7-9 and TRBJ1-3, reads DTGVSQNPRHKITKRGQNVTFRCDPISEHNRLYWYRQTLGQGPEFLTYFQNEAQLEKSRLLSDRFSAERPKGSFSTLEIQRTEQGDSAMYLCASSLGTDGNTIYFGEGSWLTVV.

The chain employs TRBV6-5 and TRBJ2-1, with TRBD2 identical over 8 bases. This CDR3 spans 14 amino acids. With V trimmed by 6 bases and J by 4 bases, 5 bases remained unmatched. From germline, CDR1 is MNHEY and CDR2 SVGAGI. CDR3 loop: CASSHSGDYNEQFF. In DNA, the CDR3 is TGTGCCAGCAGCCATAGCGGGGATTACAATGAGCAGTTCTTC.

The chain combines TRBV7-9 with TRBJ1-1; 8 positions match TRBD1. The junction had 3 bases not matched to a gene; V was cut back by 0 bases and J by 3 bases. The CDR3 sequence is 15 residues long. Germline V CDR1 and CDR2: SEHNR, FQNEAQ (reference sequence). The CDR3 DNA reads as TGTGCCAGCAGCTTAGCGCAGGGACAGGACACTGAAGCTTTCTTT. Its translation is CASSLAQGQDTEAFF.

V is TRBV9 and J is TRBJ2-2; D not certain. This CDR3 comprises 15 residues. Germline V CDR1 and CDR2: SGDLS, YYNGEE. V dropped 2 bases and J dropped 3 bases, with 11 bases sitting between them. DNA of the CDR3: TGTGCCAGCAGCGTGGGTACGTTCGACACCGGGGAGCTGTTTTTT. It codes for CASSVGTFDTGELFF.

CDR3 sequence (DNA): TGTGCCAGCAGCTCAACCTTCTTGTTGGGGGCCAGGGATACGCAGTATTTT. Translating it yields CASSSTFLLGARDTQYF. This chain links TRBV7-2 with TRBJ2-3, with D perhaps matching TRBD1 (6 bases). The germline V and J ends were trimmed by 4 bases and 6 bases, with 23 bases remaining between them. This CDR3 comprises 17 residues. CDR1 is SGHTA, CDR2 FQGNSA, per germline.

This rearrangement joins TRBV4-3 to TRBJ1-5; 7 bases match TRBD1. With V trimmed by 3 bases and J by 5 bases, 7 bases remained unmatched. This CDR3 has 15 residues. Germline CDR1 LGHNA, CDR2 YSLEER. CDR3 DNA sequence: TGCGCCAGCAGCCAGGAGGACAGGCCCGATCAGCCCCAGCATTTT. Translating it yields CASSQEDRPDQPQHF.

The CDR3 loop is CSVGGVRDTQYF. The CDR3 region has the DNA TGCAGCGTTGGGGGGGTGCGGGATACGCAGTATTTT. This sequence joins TRBV29-1 and TRBJ2-3; tentative D call: TRBD2 (6 bases). Deletions cut 4 bases from V and 6 bases from J, with 11 bases between. Germline V gives CDR1 SQVTM, CDR2 ANQGSEA. There are 12 residues in the CDR3.

The chain couples TRBV6-1 to TRBJ2-3, with D perhaps being TRBD1 or TRBD2 (7 bases each). The CDR3 totals 14 residues. From germline, CDR1 is MNHNS and CDR2 SASEGT. CDR3 sequence: CGIQRGQNTDTQYF. CDR3 nucleotides: TGTGGAATCCAGCGGGGACAGAACACAGATACGCAGTATTTT.

The chain joins TRBV4-2 to TRBJ2-7, with no clear D. Looked up from germline, CDR1 is LGHNA and CDR2 is YNFKEQ. The CDR3 spans 13 residues. The ends were cut back, 5 bases at V and 2 bases at J, with 10 bases in the middle. CDR3 DNA: TGTGCCAGCAGCGAGGCCCGGGCCTACGAGCAGTACTTC. It encodes CASSEARAYEQYF.

The rearrangement uses TRBV4-2 and TRBJ2-3; the match to TRBD2 covers 8 bases. Germline V gene sequence: CDR1 LGHNA, CDR2 YNFKEQ. Trimming cost V 6 bases and J 5 bases; bases outside gene matches: 7. CDR3 length: 14 amino acids. In DNA form, the CDR3 reads TGTGCCAGCAGTGAAGCGGGAGCCGTAGATACGCAGTATTTT. Protein: CASSEAGAVDTQYF.

This chain uses TRBV11-2 with TRBJ1-3; a possible D gene is TRBD1 (6 bases). The CDR3 is 15 residues long. The germline V gene encodes CDR1 SGHAT and CDR2 FQNNGV. V lost 7 bases to trimming and J lost 0 bases, with 13 bases between them. The CDR3 protein is CASTPRGGSGNTIYF. The CDR3 region has the DNA TGTGCCAGCACCCCAAGGGGGGGCTCTGGAAACACCATATATTTT.

The chain carries TRBV27 and TRBJ1-4; D possibly corresponds to TRBD1 (6 bases). V lost 4 bases and J lost 3, with 15 bases in between. Per the germline V gene, CDR1 is MNHEY and CDR2 is SMNVEV (reference sequence). The CDR3 length is 16 residues. The CDR3 here is CASSYGGEGSNEKLFF. The CDR3 bases are TGTGCCAGCAGTTATGGGGGCGAGGGTTCTAATGAAAAACTGTTTTTT. The entire variable domain, with the rest obtained from reference TRBV27 and TRBJ1-4, is as follows: EAQVTQNPRYLITVTGKKLTVTCSQNMNHEYMSWYRQDPGLGLRQIYYSMNVEVTDKGDVPEGYKVSRKEKRNFPLILESPSPNQTSLYFCASSYGGEGSNEKLFFGSGTQLSVL.

V is TRBV5-1 and J is TRBJ2-3; possible D gene TRBD2, 6 bases. V was shortened by 8 bases and J by 1 base, with 14 bases between the two germline ends. CDR3 size: 14 residues. CDR1 is SGHRS, CDR2 YFSETQ, per germline. The CDR3 protein is CASSPGLRTDTQYF. The DNA for the CDR3 is TGCGCCAGTTCTCCGGGACTTCGCACAGATACGCAGTATTTT.

This sequence joins TRBV7-9 and TRBJ2-7, with TRBD2 matching over 7 bases. V shed 3 bases, J shed 0 bases, and the junction held 8 bases outside the gene matches. Germline V gene lookup returns CDR1 SEHNR and CDR2 FQNEAQ (reference sequence). The CDR3 runs 16 residues. CDR3 sequence: CASSLGQSGTSYEQYF. In nucleotides, the CDR3 is TGTGCCAGCAGCTTGGGCCAGAGCGGGACCTCCTACGAGCAGTACTTC.

This clone was counted a single time. The chain combines TRBV11-3 with TRBJ1-1, with a weak D call TRBD1 (5 bases). This CDR3 is 17 amino acids long. From germline, CDR1 is SGHNT and CDR2 YENEEA. Trimming shortened V by 1 base and J by 1 base, and 16 bases separated the two germline ends. The CDR3 protein is CASSLGRGKRGNTEAFF. Here the CDR3 DNA reads TGTGCCAGCAGCTTAGGTAGGGGTAAGAGGGGGAACACTGAAGCTTTCTTT. The whole variable domain, filled in from reference TRBV11-3 and TRBJ1-1, reads EAGVVQSPRYKIIEKKQPVAFWCNPISGHNTLYWYLQNLGQGPELLIRYENEEAVDDSQLPKDRFSAERLKGVDSTLKIQPAELGDSAVYLCASSLGRGKRGNTEAFFGQGTRLTVV.